This TCR beta chain was sequenced for a study of T cell responses to AZD1222 COVID-19 vaccine. For the study at large: Second-dose timings of about 4 or about 12 weeks were pooled. Findings and caveats of the study: Recipients of AZD1222 seropositive at baseline numbered only 5 or 6. Spike regions recognized by vaccine-associated CD4 TCRs spanned the protein, led by 160-218 and 743-854. White British donors predominated, females outnumbered males, and clonal diversity was possibly underestimated.

As concerns this clone: Its specificity is not known.

Germline V gene sequence: CDR1 MNHEY, CDR2 SVGAGI. This CDR3 has 15 residues. The junction had 10 bases not matched to a gene; V was cut back by 6 bases and J by 6 bases. Some clones are missing from TCRdb's copy, which holds only in-frame ones; the method was immunoSEQ multiplex PCR. Found here are about 79,000 clones, 80% of them singletons; the top ten hold around 20%. The V gene is TRBV6-5, the J gene TRBJ1-5; 8 bases are a match to TRBD1. The starting material was peripheral blood, obtained on day 0 of AZD1222 vaccination. This receptor was taken from an adult in good health. The CDR3 protein is CASRPGQGGTQPQHF. The CDR3 DNA reads as TGTGCCAGCAGACCAGGACAGGGAGGCACTCAGCCCCAGCATTTT.